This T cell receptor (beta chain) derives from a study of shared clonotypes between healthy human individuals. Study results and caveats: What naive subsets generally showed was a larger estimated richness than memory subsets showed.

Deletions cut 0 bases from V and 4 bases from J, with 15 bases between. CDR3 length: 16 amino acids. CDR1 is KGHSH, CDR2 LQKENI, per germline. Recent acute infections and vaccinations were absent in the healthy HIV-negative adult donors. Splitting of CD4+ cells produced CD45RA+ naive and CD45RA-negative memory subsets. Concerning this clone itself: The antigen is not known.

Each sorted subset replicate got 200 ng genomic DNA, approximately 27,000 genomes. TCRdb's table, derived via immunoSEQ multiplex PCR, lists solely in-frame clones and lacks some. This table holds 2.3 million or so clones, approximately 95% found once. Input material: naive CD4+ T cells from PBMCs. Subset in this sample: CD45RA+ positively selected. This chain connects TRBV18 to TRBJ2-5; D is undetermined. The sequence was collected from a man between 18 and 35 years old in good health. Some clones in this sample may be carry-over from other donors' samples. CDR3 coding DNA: TGTGCCAGCTCACCACCGGTGGCCGAAGGGTTAGAGACCCAGTACTTC. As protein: CASSPPVAEGLETQYF.